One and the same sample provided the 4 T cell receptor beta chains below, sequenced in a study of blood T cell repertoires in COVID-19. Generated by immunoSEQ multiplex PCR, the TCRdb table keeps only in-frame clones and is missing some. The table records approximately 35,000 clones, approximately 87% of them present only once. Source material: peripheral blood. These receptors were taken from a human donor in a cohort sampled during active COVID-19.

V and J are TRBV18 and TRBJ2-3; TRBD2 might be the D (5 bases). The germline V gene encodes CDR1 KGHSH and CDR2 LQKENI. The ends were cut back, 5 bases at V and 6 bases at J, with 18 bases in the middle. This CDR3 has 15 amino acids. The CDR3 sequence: CASSLGGPLSDTQYF. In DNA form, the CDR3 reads TGTGCCAGCTCATTGGGCGGGCCTCTGTCTGATACGCAGTATTTT.

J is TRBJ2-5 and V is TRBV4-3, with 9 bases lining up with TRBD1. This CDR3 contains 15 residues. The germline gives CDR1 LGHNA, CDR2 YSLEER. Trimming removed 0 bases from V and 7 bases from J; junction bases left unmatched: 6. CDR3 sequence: CASSQEGQGVGTQYF. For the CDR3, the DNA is TGCGCCAGCAGCCAAGAGGGACAGGGAGTGGGGACCCAGTACTTC.

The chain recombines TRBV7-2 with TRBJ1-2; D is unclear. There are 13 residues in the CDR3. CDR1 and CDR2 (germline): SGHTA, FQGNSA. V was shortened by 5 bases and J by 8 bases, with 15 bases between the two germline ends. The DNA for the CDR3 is TGTGCCAGCAGCGACCTCGGGGTGTCGGGCTACACCTTC. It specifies CASSDLGVSGYTF. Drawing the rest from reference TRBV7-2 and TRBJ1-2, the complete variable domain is GAGVSQSPSNKVTEKGKDVELRCDPISGHTALYWYRQSLGQGLEFLIYFQGNSAPDKSGLPSDRFSAERTGGSVSTLTIQRTQQEDSAVYLCASSDLGVSGYTFGSGTRLTVV.

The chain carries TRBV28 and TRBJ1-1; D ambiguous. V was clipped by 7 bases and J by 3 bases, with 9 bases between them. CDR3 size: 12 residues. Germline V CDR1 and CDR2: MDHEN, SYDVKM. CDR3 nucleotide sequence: TGTGCCAGCACGGGAGGGTACACTGAAGCTTTCTTT. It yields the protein CASTGGYTEAFF.